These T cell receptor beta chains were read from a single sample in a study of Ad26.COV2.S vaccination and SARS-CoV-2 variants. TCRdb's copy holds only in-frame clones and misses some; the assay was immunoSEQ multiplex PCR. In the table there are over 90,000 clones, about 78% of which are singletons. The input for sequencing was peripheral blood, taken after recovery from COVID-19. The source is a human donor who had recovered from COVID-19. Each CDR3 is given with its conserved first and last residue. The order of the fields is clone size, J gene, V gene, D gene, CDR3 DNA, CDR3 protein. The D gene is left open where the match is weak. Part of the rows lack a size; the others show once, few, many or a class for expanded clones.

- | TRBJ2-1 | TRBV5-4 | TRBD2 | TGTGCCAGCAGCTTGAGGCTAGCGGGGCGGAATGAGCAGTTCTTC | CASSLRLAGRNEQFF
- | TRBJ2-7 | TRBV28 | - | TGTGCCAGCAGTTTAGGCGGTTTCTACGAGCAGTACTTC | CASSLGGFYEQYF
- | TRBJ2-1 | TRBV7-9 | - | TGTGCCAGCAGCTTAACCCTCGGGGCAGGGAGACCATCAAGTGAGCAGTTCTTC | CASSLTLGAGRPSSEQFF
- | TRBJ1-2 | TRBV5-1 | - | TGCGCCAGCAATCACGGGAGGGCGGACTATGGCTACACCTTC | CASNHGRADYGYTF
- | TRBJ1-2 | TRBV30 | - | TGTGCCTGGAGTGTATTGGGGGCAGGCGGCTACACCTTC | CAWSVLGAGGYTF
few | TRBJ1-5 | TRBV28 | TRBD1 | TGTGCCAGCAGTTACAGGGGTAGCAATCAGCCCCAGCATTTT | CASSYRGSNQPQHF
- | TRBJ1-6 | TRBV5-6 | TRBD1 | TGTGCCAGCAGCGACGGGACAGCTACCCCCCTCCACTTT | CASSDGTATPLHF
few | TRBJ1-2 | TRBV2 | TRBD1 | TGTGCCAGCAGTGATGGCCCCACGACAGGGGACCTCTATGGCTACACCTTC | CASSDGPTTGDLYGYTF
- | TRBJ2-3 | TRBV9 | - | TGTGCCAGCAGCGCCCGATCAGGTCCCGATACGCAGTATTTT | CASSARSGPDTQYF
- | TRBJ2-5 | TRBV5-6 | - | TGTGCCAGCAGCTTGGCAGGTGGGGAGACCCAGTACTTC | CASSLAGGETQYF